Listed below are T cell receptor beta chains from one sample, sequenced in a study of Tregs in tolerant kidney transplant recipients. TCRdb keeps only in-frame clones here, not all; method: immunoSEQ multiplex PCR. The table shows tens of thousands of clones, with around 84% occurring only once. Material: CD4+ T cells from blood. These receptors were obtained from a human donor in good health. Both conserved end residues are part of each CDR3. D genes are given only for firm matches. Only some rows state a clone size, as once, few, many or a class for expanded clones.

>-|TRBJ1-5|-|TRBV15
TGTGCCACCAGGCGTCAGGGCATCCTTGGGACCCAGCATTTT
CATRRQGILGTQHF
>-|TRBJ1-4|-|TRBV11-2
TGTGCCAGCAGCTTAGATACAGGGTCGAGGGGAAAACTGTTTTTT
CASSLDTGSRGKLFF
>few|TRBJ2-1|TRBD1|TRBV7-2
TGTGCCAGCAGCTTAGGACAGGGGGTCAATGAGCAGTTCTTC
CASSLGQGVNEQFF
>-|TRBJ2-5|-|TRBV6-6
TGTGCCAGCAGTTACTCGATGCGGGGGCAACAAGAGACCCAGTACTTC
CASSYSMRGQQETQYF
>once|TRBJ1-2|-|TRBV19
TGTGCCAGTAGTATAGTACAGAGCAACTATGGCTACACCTTC
CASSIVQSNYGYTF
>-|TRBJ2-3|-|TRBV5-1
TGCGCCAGCAGCGGGGTCAGGGGCTATAGCACAGATACGCAGTATTTT
CASSGVRGYSTDTQYF
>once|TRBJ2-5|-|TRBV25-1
TGTGCCAGCAGTGAATACCCGACTAGCCAAGAGACCCAGTACTTC
CASSEYPTSQETQYF
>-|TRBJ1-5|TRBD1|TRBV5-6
TGTGCCAGCAGCGTCATAGGGGGCCCTAATCAGCCCCAGCATTTT
CASSVIGGPNQPQHF
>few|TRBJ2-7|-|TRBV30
TGTGCCTGTAAGGGACCGGCCTACGAGCAGTACTTC
CACKGPAYEQYF
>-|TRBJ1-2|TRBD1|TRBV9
TGTGCCAGCAGCGTAGCGACAGGGGAGTATGGCTACACCTTC
CASSVATGEYGYTF
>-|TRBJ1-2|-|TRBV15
TGTGCCACCAGCAGGGATGGGACGGAGATCTATGGCTACACCTTC
CATSRDGTEIYGYTF
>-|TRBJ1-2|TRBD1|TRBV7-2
TGTGCCAGCAGCCGGACAGGGTTCGGCTACACCTTC
CASSRTGFGYTF
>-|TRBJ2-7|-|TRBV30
TGTGCCTGGAGTGTCCAGAACTACGAGCAGTACTTC
CAWSVQNYEQYF
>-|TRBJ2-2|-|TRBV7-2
TGTGCCAGCAGCTTAGGCGGGACACCTACCGGGGAGCTGTTTTTT
CASSLGGTPTGELFF
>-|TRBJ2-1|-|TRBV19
TGTGCCAGTAGTATGGCAGGAAGCTCCTACAATGAGCAGTTCTTC
CASSMAGSSYNEQFF
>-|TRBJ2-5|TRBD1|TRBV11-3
TGTGCCAGCAGCTTAGGGGACAGGCAAGAGACCCAGTACTTC
CASSLGDRQETQYF
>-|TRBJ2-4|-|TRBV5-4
TGTGCCAGCAGCTTGGTAGGGGAGAGCTTTCAGTACTTC
CASSLVGESFQYF
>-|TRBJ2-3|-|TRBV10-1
TGCGCTGGACCGGGCAGAGAGCAGTATTTT
CAGPGREQYF
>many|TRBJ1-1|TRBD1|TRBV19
TGTGCCAGTAACCTACCAGGGACAGGGGATATGAAGAGGGCTTTCTTT
CASNLPGTGDMKRAFF
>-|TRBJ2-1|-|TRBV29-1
TGCAGCCTACGGGAAGATCAGGGAGAGCAGTTCTTC
CSLREDQGEQFF
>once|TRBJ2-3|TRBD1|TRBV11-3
TGTGCCAGCAGCTTAGTCGGTCACAGGGGGCAGGGAGATACGCAGTATTTT
CASSLVGHRGQGDTQYF
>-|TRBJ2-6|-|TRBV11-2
TGTGCCAGCAGCTTAGATCGCGCCTCTGGGGCCAACGTCCTGACTTTC
CASSLDRASGANVLTF
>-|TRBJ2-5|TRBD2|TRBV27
TGTGCCAGCAGTTTATTGCGGGAGGGCCTTGAGACCCAGTACTTC
CASSLLREGLETQYF
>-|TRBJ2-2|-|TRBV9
TGTGCCAGCAGCGCCGACACTCACACCGGGGAGCTGTTTTTT
CASSADTHTGELFF
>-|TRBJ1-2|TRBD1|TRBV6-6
TGTGCCAGCAGTTACTTGGGACAGGAGAGCTACACCTTC
CASSYLGQESYTF
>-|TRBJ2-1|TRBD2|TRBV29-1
TGCAGCGTTAAAAGCGGGAGGGCCAGCTACAATGAGCAGTTCTTC
CSVKSGRASYNEQFF
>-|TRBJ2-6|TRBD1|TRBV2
TGTGCCAGCACCCGGGCAGGGGGCAGGGGCTCTGGGGCCAACGTCCTGACTTTC
CASTRAGGRGSGANVLTF
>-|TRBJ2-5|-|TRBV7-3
TGTGCCAGCAGCTTAACGCCAGTGGAGACCCAGTACTTC
CASSLTPVETQYF
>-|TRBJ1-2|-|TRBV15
TGTGCCACCAGCAGAGACCGAGGATCATATGGCTACACCTTC
CATSRDRGSYGYTF
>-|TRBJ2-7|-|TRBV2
TGTGCCAGCGAGTTGACTGTCTACGAGCAGTACTTC
CASELTVYEQYF
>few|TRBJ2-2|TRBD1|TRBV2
TGTGCCAGCAGACCCGACAGGGGCAACACCGGGGAGCTGTTTTTT
CASRPDRGNTGELFF
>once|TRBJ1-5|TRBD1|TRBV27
TGTGCCAGCAGTCCGACCACAGGGGTAGGCGGTCAGCCCCAGCATTTT
CASSPTTGVGGQPQHF
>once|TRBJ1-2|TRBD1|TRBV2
TGTGCCATCCAACGGGGTGTTGTCGAGACAGGGGACTATGGCTACACCTTC
CAIQRGVVETGDYGYTF
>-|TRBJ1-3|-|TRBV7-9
TGTGCCAGCAGCCAAGGCAGTGGTTGGAACACCATATATTTT
CASSQGSGWNTIYF
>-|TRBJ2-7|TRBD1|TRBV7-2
TGTGCCAGCAGCTTAGATCCTGTGGGACAGGGGCCCTACGAGCAGTACTTC
CASSLDPVGQGPYEQYF
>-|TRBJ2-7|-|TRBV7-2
TGTGCCAGCAGCTTAGACGTGGGATCCTACGAGCAGTACTTC
CASSLDVGSYEQYF
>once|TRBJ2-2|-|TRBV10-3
TGTGCCATCAATGGGCCAGAGAGCACCGGGGAGCTGTTTTTT
CAINGPESTGELFF
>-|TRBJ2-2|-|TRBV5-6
TGTGCCAGCAGTGCGGGACTCAACACCGGGGAGCTGTTTTTT
CASSAGLNTGELFF
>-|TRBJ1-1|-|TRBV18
TGTGCCAGCTCACAGATAGGGGTCAACACTGAAGCTTTCTTT
CASSQIGVNTEAFF
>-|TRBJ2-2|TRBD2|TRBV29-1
TGCAGCGTCGGACTAGCGGTCCCTCCCGGGGAGCTGTTTTTT
CSVGLAVPPGELFF
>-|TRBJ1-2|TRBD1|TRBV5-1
TGCGCCAGCAGCTCCCCGGGACAGACCTATGGCTACACCTTC
CASSSPGQTYGYTF
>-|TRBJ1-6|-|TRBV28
TGTGCCAGCAGTTTATGGGGGGACTCGACCGCCTCACCCCTCCACTTT
CASSLWGDSTASPLHF
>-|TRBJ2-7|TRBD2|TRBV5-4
TGTGCCAGCAGCGGGGGGACTAGCGGAACCTACGAGCAGTACTTC
CASSGGTSGTYEQYF